This T cell receptor beta chain was recovered during a study of CD8 T cells in ankylosing spondylitis. Points from the study as a whole: Matched ankylosing spondylitis synovial fluid reportedly showed significant enrichment of disease-linked clones.

This clonotype occurred many times. Its target is not known. The CDR3 has 16 amino acids. V lost 3 bases, J lost 0 bases, and 6 bases stayed unmatched. Germline V gene lookup returns CDR1 ENHRY and CDR2 SYGVKD. TCRdb re-derived calls from the 5' RACE reads in MiXCR, one entry per CDR3 protein. The table records 25,000 to 35,000 distinct CDR3 sequences, 7.2% of them present only once. The chain combines TRBV10-3 with TRBJ2-3, with 7 bases that match TRBD1. The sample comprised blood, either unsorted or a sorted T cell fraction (not recorded which). This TCR came from a male donor with ankylosing spondylitis or in good health (not recorded which). In nucleotides, the CDR3 is TGTGCCATCAGTGACGCGACAGGGTCGAGCACAGATACGCAGTATTTT. Its translation is CAISDATGSSTDTQYF.